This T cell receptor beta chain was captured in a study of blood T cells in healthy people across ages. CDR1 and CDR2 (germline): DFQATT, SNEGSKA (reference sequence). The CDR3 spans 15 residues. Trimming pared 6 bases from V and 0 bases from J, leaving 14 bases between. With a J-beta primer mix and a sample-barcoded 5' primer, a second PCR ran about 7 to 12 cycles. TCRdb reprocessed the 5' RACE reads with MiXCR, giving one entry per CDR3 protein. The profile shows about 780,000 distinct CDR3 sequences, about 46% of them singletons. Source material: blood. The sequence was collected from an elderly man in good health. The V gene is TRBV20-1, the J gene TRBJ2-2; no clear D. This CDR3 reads CSAWTVESNTGELFF. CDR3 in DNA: TGCAGTGCCTGGACGGTCGAGTCGAACACCGGGGAGCTGTTTTTT.